This TCR beta chain was sequenced during a study of human T cells and chemical hapten exposure (TCRdb year 2021). Notes on the research overall: For sensitization, 2% DPC in acetone was applied to a 2 cm by 2 cm area of upper inner arm skin. The patient cohort, mostly female, included alopecia areata with under or over 50% scalp involvement, alopecia totalis and alopecia universalis. For TCR sequencing, blood came from 25 to 35 alopecia patients at anywhere from one to four time points (pre-sensitization, 2, 6 and 24 weeks). Libraries were combined into a pool for sequencing, and differences in TCR yield between samples came mainly from small differences in library volumes within the pool. Patch tests used Finn chambers with 0.01% DPC on the upper back, scored after 6 days by International Contact Dermatitis Research Group standards. Throughout the approximately 24-week study period, patients were also given weekly therapeutic DPC doses on the scalp. The study tracked peripheral blood TCR repertoire changes in vivo during primary and secondary sensitization to the hapten diphenylcyclopropenone (DPC) in alopecia patients. Blood samples were taken from patients before sensitization (week 0) and then at 2, 6 and about 24 weeks after DPC sensitization. The research as a whole found: DPC sensitization did not change how many TCRs were above 1 in 1000 frequency, and no evidence was found of alterations in global repertoire structure. Significantly more large CDR3 similarity clusters were formed by expanded TCRs than by pre-sensitization or healthy control sets, consistent with antigen-driven responses. After repeated subsampling, the strength of the expansion versus patch-test correlation and the threshold at which it became significant changed. Alopecia, a presumed autoimmune disease, was present in all patients, so the immune response of the patients might differ from that of healthy individuals. Patch test score correlated positively with the number of PT1 expanded TCRs, reaching significance at thresholds 8, 16 and 32 but not at 4.

Read against the paper, the sample's time point label means: patch test 2, 6 weeks after DPC sensitization. Interpreted using the paper, the treatment or condition label stands for: therapeutic diphenylcyclopropenone sensitization with weekly scalp DPC. Blood at each patch-test visit was drawn before the patch test was applied. Eligible patients were aged 18 to 70, diagnosed with alopecia, deemed suitable for DPC therapy, and excluded if pregnant. Total RNA was extracted from unfractionated whole blood collected in Tempus Blood RNA tubes. This clonotype has only a few counts. Its antigen is not yet known. Base qualities are not at hand, and no much larger clone is one base apart. Library preparation used RACE. The sequencer listed for this sample is NextSeq 500. During library preparation, unique molecular identifiers were attached to individual cDNA molecules so that TCRs could be counted in a quantitative, reproducible way. Both TCR alpha and TCR beta chains were sequenced from each blood RNA sample. Concerning the study's data processing: A median of roughly 98,000 TCRs per sample was observed, with a range of about 20,000 to 700,000. The Decombinator software suite was used to annotate the V, J and CDR3 of the TCR reads. For PS versus PT1 abundance plots, all samples were subsampled to the same number of TCRs (28,000). Expanded TCRs were defined as absent before sensitization and observed at least eight times at the 2-week time point. The public reads were reanalyzed by TCRdb: fastp trimming at Q25, MiXCR alignment, in-frame beta chains only. Each entry is one CDR3 protein sequence, shown with its most common DNA and genes. In this record, the V and J calls reflect TCRdb's handling and not the investigators' own analysis. The sample table lists 69,000 or so distinct CDR3 sequences, 10% of them with a count of one. About 6.6% of the sample is in the top ten clones.

Reading the germline V gene (reference sequence) gives CDR1 GTSNPN and CDR2 SVGIG. V and J lose 2 bases and 10 bases, and a span of 17 bases separates them. Including cysteine and phenylalanine, the CDR3 has 13 amino acids. Kept here is only the CDR3 DNA, which spans 39 bases and is read in frame from base 1. This receptor chain uses TRBV30 and TRBJ1-1; confidence is insufficient to name the D gene. The clonotype was recovered from a woman aged 45-65 years with alopecia areata. Some clones in this sample may be carry-over from other donors' samples. Source: whole blood, taken in connection with sensitization to the hapten diphenylcyclopropenone (DPC). The nucleotides read TGTGCCTGGAGTTTAGCAGGCCCCTCCGGAGCTTTCTTT. The resulting protein is CAWSLAGPSGAFF.